This T cell receptor beta chain was captured by sequencing in a study of shared clonotypes between healthy human individuals (dated by TCRdb to 2020 to 2022). At the level of the whole study: The cohort comprised two women and three men aged 18 to 49 years. To increase sequencing depth and limit assay-specific biases, TCR repertoire library preparation and sequencing were carried out by different laboratories using diverse techniques. Each donor's leukapheresis produced roughly between about 0.8 and 10 billion PBMCs. For each donor, CD4 naive and CD4 memory were each run on three plates, CD8 naive on two plates, and CD8 memory on one plate. To estimate repertoire size and how much clonotype sharing occurs between individuals, the study deeply sequenced the blood TCR repertoires of roughly 5 healthy adults.

A note on this clone: What antigen it recognizes has not been identified. Within one base of it there is no much larger clone, and no base qualities were kept.

Healthy HIV-negative adults with no recently reported acute infections or vaccinations were included as donors. Only Caucasian adults living in Nashville, Tennessee, USA were represented among the donors. CD4+ T cells were enriched through magnetic negative selection, after which naive cells were positively selected on CD45RA and the remaining negative fraction served as the memory subset. Blood was collected by leukapheresis, and PBMCs were isolated by Ficoll-Histopaque density gradient centrifugation and then cryopreserved in liquid nitrogen vapor phase. Purity and quantity of every magnetically sorted T cell population were checked by analytical flow cytometry. Genomic DNA was isolated from every sorted fraction and measured by UV absorbance on a Nanodrop 2000c. Cut back by 1 base and 5 bases, the V and J ends lie 15 bases apart. The germline V gene supplies CDR1 MGHRA and CDR2 YSYEKL. From its cysteine to its phenylalanine, the CDR3 spans 16 amino acids. Only the CDR3 portion is preserved as DNA: 48 bases, with reading frame beginning at the first base.

Using the deep immunoSEQ assay, multiplex PCR amplified TCR CDR3 regions from genomic DNA. Extracted genomic DNA from each cell subset was spread evenly across all wells of several immunoSEQ 96-well plates, with each plate serving as a replicate. For sorted subsets, roughly 200 ng of genomic DNA, equivalent to 25,000 to 35,000 T cell genomes, went into each replicate PCR. The purified libraries were quantified using a Qubit 3.0 fluorometer, sized with a Bioanalyzer 2100, and then quantified again using the KAPA Library Quantification kit. Every immunoSEQ 96-well plate was sequenced on a separate single-read 150-cycle Illumina NextSeq 550 flow cell. The authors' pipeline ran thus. Because the immunoSEQ output included only junctional sequences and no quality scores, the filtering could not be the same as the filtering used for full-length reads. Sequences were annotated with PyIR, a Python wrapper for IgBLAST v1.9, using IMGT germline references to assign V/J genes and CDR3. Reads with weak V/J assignments (E-value above 1e-6), missing CDR3, stop codons, out-of-frame junctions, or ambiguous translated residues were removed. A V3J clonotype was defined by an identical inferred V gene, J gene, and CDR3 amino acid sequence. Percentage overlap between repertoires was calculated by dividing the number of shared unique clonotypes by the size of the smaller repertoire. RTK rarefaction, the Chao1 estimator, and Recon v2.1 estimates of unobserved clonotypes were used to assess repertoire richness. Generation probabilities were computed with OLGA for all TCRbeta clonotypes obtained by the gDNA method from a few donors. In TCRdb, the immuneACCESS table is reduced to in-frame sequences with V and J assigned. These tables do not hold every clone; where another copy was compared, an unresolved V gene accounts for under half, and the others remain unexplained. V, J and clone size were drawn from that table, and D and trimming were deduced from the DNA. For this sample there are about 1.1 million clones; approximately 77% appear just once. 0.7% to 0.95% of the sample is taken by the ten largest.

The full study reports these points: Because the study included only a small number of donors, the genetic and exposure-history diversity represented was limited. Even with the large sequencing depth, rarefaction of the sorted-subset datasets indicated that sequencing was incomplete. Pairwise subsampling indicated that sequencing depth was expected to affect the degree of clonotype sharing among donors. About 5% of naive CD4, roughly 3.6% of naive CD8, 2% to 2.5% of memory CD4, and 0.4% of memory CD8 clonotypes were shared across a few donors. Sampling was restricted to blood, and TCR repertoires in tissues likely differ from the TCR repertoires found in blood. Compared with non-shared clonotypes, the clonotypes found in all four sorted-subset donors had higher generation probabilities. Estimated clonotype richness was generally larger for naive than for memory subsets.

The sample comprised memory CD4+ T cells from PBMCs. Reading the label with the study, this specimen's cell subset or site is: CD45RA-negative fraction. This sequence uses TRBV4-1 and TRBJ2-1; the D gene may be TRBD1 or TRBD2, since each aligns over 5 bases. This TCR came from a man younger than 35 in good health. Some clones in this sample may be carry-over from other donors' samples. At the DNA level, the sequence is TGCGCCAGCAGCCAAGCGAGGCCCAGGGACCACAATGAGCAGTTCTTC. The translation is CASSQARPRDHNEQFF.